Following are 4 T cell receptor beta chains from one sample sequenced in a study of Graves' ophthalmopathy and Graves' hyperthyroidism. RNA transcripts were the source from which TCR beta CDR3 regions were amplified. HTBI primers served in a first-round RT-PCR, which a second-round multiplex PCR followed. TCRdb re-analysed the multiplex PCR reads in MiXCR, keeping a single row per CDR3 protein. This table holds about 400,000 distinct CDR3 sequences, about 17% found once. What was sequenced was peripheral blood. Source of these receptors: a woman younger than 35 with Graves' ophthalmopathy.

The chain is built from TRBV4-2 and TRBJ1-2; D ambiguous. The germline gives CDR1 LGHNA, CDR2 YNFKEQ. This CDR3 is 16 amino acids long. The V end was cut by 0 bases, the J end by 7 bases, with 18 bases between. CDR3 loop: CASSQDEAGGLVGYTF. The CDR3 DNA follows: TGTGCCAGCAGCCAAGATGAGGCAGGAGGGTTGGTTGGCTACACCTTC.

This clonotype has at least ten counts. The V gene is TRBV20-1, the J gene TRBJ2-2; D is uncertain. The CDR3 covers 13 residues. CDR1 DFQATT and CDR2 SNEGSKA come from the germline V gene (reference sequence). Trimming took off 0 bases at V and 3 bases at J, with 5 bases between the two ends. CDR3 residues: CSARDMDTGELFF. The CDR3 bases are TGCAGTGCTAGAGATATGGACACCGGGGAGCTGTTTTTT.

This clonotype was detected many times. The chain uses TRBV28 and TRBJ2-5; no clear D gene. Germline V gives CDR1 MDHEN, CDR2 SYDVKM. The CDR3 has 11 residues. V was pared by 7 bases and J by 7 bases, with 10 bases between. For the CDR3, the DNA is TGTGCCAGCATCTCCATGACGACCCAGTACTTC. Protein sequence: CASISMTTQYF.

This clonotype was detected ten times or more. DNA of the CDR3: TGTGCCAGCAGCCCAACAGGGTCCACCATATATTTT. This codes for CASSPTGSTIYF. V usage is TRBV12-3 or TRBV12-4 and J usage is TRBJ1-3, with a weak D call TRBD1 (6 bases). Trimming cost V 6 bases and J 9 bases, with 12 bases left between them. The CDR3 covers 12 residues.